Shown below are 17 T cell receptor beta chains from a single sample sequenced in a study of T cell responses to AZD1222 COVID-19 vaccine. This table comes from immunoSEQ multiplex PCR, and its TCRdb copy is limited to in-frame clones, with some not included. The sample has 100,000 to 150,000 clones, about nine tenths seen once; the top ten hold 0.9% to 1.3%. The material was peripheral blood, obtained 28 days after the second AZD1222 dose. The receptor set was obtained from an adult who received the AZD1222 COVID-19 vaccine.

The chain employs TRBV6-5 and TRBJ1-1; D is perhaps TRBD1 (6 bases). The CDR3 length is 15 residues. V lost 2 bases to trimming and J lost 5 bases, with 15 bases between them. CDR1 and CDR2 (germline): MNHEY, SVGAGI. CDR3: CASSYVQGRWTEAFF. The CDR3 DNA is TGTGCCAGCAGTTACGTGCAGGGGCGTTGGACTGAAGCTTTCTTT.

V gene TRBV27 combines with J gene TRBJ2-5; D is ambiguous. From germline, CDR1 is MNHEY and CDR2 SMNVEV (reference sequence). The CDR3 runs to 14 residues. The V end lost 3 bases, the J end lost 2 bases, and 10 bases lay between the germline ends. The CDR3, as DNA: TGTGCCAGCAGTTTGTCGAGGAATCAAGAGACCCAGTACTTC. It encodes CASSLSRNQETQYF.

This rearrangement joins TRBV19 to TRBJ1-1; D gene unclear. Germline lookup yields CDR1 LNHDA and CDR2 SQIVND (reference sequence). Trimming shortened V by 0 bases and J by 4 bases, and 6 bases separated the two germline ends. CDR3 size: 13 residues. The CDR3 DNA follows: TGTGCCAGTAGTATAGAGGACGGCACTGAAGCTTTCTTT. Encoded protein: CASSIEDGTEAFF.

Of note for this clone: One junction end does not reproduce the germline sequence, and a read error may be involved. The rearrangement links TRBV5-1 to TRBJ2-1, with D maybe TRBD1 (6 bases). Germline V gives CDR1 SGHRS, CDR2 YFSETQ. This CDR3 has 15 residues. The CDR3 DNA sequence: TGCGCCAGCAGCATAGGGGGAAGTTTGGCCAATGAACAGTTCTTC. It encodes CASSIGGSLANEQFF.

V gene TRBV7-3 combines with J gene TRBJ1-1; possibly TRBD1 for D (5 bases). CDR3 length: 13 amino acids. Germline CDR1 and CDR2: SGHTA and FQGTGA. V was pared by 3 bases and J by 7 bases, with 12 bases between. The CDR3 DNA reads TGTGCCAGCAGCTTCGGGGGGTCAGGTGAAGCTTTCTTT. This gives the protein CASSFGGSGEAFF.

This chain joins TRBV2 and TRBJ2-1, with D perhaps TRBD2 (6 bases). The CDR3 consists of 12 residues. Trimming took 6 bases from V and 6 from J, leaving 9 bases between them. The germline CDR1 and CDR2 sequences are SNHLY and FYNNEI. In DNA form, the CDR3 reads TGTGCCAGCAGCGGGACTTCCAATGAGCAGTTCTTC. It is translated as CASSGTSNEQFF.

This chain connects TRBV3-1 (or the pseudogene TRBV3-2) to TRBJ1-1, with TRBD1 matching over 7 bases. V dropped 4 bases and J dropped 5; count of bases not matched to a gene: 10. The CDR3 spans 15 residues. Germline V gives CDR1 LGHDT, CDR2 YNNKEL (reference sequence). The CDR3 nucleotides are TGTGCCAGCAGCCCCCCCGGAGGGGGCTTGACTGAAGCTTTCTTT. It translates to CASSPPGGGLTEAFF.

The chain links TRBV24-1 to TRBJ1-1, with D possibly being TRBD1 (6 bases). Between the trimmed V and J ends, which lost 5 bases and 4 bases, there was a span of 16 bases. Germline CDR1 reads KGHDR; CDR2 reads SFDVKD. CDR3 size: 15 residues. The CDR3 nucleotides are TGTGCCACCAGTGCTCCGCGGGGGGCTGGCACTGAAGCTTTCTTT. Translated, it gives CATSAPRGAGTEAFF.

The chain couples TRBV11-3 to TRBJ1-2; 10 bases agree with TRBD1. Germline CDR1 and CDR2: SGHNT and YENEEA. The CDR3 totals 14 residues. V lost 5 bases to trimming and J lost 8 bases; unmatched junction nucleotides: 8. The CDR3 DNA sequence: TGTGCCAGCAGCCCAGGGACAGGGGTTTCCGGCTACACCTTC. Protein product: CASSPGTGVSGYTF.

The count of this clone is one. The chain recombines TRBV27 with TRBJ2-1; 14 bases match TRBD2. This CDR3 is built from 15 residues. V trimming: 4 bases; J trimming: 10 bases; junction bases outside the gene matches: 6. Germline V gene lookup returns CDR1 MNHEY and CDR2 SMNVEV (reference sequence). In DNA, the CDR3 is TGTGCCAGCAGTTCGCCGGGACTAGCGGGAGTAGAGCAGTTCTTC. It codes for CASSSPGLAGVEQFF.

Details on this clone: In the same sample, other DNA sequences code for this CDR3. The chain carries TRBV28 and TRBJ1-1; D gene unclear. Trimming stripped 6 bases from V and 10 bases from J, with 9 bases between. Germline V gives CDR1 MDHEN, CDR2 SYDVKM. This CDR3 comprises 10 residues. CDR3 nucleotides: TGTGCCAGCAGCGGAAGGAGAGCTTTCTTT. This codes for CASSGRRAFF.

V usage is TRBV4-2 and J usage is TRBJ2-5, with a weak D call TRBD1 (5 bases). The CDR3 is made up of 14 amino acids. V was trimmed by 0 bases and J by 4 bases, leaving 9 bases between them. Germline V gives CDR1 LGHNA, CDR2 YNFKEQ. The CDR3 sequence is CASSQEGRVETQYF. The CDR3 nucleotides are TGTGCCAGCAGCCAAGAGGGCAGGGTAGAGACCCAGTACTTC.

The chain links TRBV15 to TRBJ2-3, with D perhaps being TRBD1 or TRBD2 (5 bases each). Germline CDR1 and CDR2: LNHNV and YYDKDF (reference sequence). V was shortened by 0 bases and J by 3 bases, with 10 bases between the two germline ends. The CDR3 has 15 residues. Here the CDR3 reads CATSRDGARTDTQYF. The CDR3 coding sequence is TGTGCCACCAGCAGAGACGGGGCGAGGACAGATACGCAGTATTTT.

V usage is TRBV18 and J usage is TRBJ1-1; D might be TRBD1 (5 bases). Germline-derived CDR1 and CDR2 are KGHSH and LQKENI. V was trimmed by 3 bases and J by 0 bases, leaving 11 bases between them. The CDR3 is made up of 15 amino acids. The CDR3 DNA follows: TGTGCCAGCTCACCGGGGGGGAGGTTGAACACTGAAGCTTTCTTT. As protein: CASSPGGRLNTEAFF.

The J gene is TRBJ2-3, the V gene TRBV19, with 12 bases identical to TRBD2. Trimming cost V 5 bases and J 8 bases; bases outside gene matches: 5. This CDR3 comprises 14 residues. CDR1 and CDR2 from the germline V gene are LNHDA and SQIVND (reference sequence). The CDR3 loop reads CASSSTSGGGTQYF. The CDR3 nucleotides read TGTGCCAGTAGTTCGACTAGCGGGGGAGGTACGCAGTATTTT.

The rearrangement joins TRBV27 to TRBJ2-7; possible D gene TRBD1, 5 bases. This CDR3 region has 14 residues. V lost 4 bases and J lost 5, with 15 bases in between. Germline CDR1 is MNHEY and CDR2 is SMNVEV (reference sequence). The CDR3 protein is CASSSDIARNEQYF. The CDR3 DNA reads TGTGCCAGCAGTTCGGACATTGCGCGCAACGAGCAGTACTTC.

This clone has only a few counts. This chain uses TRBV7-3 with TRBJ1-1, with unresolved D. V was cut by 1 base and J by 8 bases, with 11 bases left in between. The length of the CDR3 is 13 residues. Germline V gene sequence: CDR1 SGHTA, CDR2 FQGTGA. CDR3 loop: CASSLRPADEAFF. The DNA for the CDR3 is TGTGCCAGCAGCTTAAGGCCAGCGGACGAAGCTTTCTTT.